This T cell receptor beta chain was retrieved from a study of blood T cell repertoires in COVID-19. Study context: In each case, the material was cDNA or gDNA derived from T cells, B-cell-depleted T cells, or PBMCs.

Germline V gene data show CDR1 as SGHRS and CDR2 as YFSETQ. V lost 4 bases, J lost 2 bases, and 8 bases stayed unmatched. This CDR3 is 16 amino acids long. TCRdb keeps only in-frame clones here, not all; method: immunoSEQ multiplex PCR. This table holds roughly 130,000 clones, roughly 86% found once. The chain couples TRBV5-1 to TRBJ1-4; 7 bases align to TRBD1. This TCR came from a woman aged 55 to 70 with acute or convalescent COVID-19. Sequences were obtained from peripheral blood. CDR3 nucleotides: TGCGCCAGCAGCCCGGCCGACAGGGTGACTAATGAAAAACTGTTTTTT. It encodes CASSPADRVTNEKLFF.